The present T cell receptor beta chain was sequenced within a study of regulatory T cells in long-lasting Graves disease. Whole-study findings and limits: Sharing of public clonotypes was greater in persistent patients (more than 2,500) than in new patients (about 970).

Arm-PCR with iRepertoire HTBI primers amplified the CDR3 regions for these TCR beta libraries. In the original processing: Sample data revealed fewer than 70 TRBV and over 12 TRBJ segments. Using its own MiXCR run on the multiplex PCR reads, TCRdb lists one record per CDR3 protein. Here the V and J calls rest on TCRdb's processing, not on the authors' analysis. The repertoire includes 450,000 to 600,000 distinct CDR3 sequences, around 16% of them detected once, and roughly an eighth sits in the top ten. Regarding time point: newly diagnosed GD, antithyroid drugs for less than 3 months. PBMC-extracted RNA yielded the TCR library. Per American Thyroid Association guidelines, Graves' disease was diagnosed. In its sample, this clonotype was seen a few times. Its antigen is currently unknown. Trimming pared 5 bases from V and 0 bases from J, leaving 21 bases between. The CDR3 length is 18 residues. Germline values: CDR1 SGHVS, CDR2 FQNEAQ.

The same data also contributed to another study, on T cells in Graves' hyperthyroidism and ophthalmopathy. That work states: RT-PCR in the first round (using the HTBI primer set) targeted the TCR CDR3.

This chain uses TRBV7-8 with TRBJ2-3; D perhaps matches TRBD1 (5 bases). The origin of this receptor is a man aged 40-49 years with Graves disease. Source: peripheral blood mononuclear cells (PBMCs), taken at new diagnosis, from a patient treated with antithyroid drugs. CDR3 DNA sequence: TGTGCCAGCAGCGTTAAGAAGGGGTCAGGGATAAGCACAGATACGCAGTATTTT. This encodes CASSVKKGSGISTDTQYF.